This TCR beta chain was recovered during a study of cytomegalovirus exposure and HLA in healthy donors. V shed 0 bases and J shed 5 bases, with 6 bases lying between them. The CDR3 extends over 13 amino acids. Germline V gene data show CDR1 as SGHRS and CDR2 as YFSETQ. Primers included in the PCR were 60 Vbeta and 13 Jbeta primers. Clones were read by immunoSEQ multiplex PCR, and TCRdb kept only the in-frame ones, dropping some. The data show roughly 120,000 clones, with 70% to 80% seen just once and 1.6% held by the top ten. The V gene is TRBV5-1, the J gene TRBJ1-5; D ambiguous. Sequencing was carried out using PBMCs. The sequence derives from a woman younger than 30 in good health and CMV-seronegative. CDR3 nucleotide sequence: TGCGCCAGCAGCTTGGGGACTGATCAGCCCCAGCATTTT. Its translation is CASSLGTDQPQHF.